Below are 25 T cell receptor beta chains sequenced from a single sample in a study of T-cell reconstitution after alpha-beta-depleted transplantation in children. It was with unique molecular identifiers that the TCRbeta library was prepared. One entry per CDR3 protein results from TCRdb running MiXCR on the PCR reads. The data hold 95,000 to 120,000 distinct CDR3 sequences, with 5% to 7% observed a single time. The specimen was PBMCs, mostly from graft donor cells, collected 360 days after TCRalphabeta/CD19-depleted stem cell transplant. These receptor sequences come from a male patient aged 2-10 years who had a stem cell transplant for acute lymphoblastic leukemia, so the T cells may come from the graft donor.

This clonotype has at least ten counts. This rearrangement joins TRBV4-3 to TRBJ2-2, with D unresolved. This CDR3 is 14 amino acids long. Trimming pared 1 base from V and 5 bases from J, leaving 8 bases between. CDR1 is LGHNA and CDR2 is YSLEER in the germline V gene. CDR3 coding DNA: TGCGCCAGCAGCCAAGCAACAAAAACCGGGGAGCTGTTTTTT. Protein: CASSQATKTGELFF.

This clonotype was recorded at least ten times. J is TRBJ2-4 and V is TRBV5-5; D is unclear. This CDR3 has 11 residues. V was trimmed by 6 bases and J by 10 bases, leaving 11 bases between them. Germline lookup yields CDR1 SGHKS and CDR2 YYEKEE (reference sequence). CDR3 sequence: CASTLGLIQYF. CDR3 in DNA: TGTGCCAGCACCCTGGGGTTGATTCAGTACTTC.

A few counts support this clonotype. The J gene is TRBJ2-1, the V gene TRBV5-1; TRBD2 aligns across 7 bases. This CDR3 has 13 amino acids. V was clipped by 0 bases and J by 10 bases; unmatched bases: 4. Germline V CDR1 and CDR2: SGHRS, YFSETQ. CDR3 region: CASSLGTSLEQFF. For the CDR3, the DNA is TGCGCCAGCAGCTTGGGGACTAGTTTAGAGCAGTTCTTC. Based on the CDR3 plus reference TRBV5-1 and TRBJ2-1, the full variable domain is KAGVTQTPRYLIKTRGQQVTLSCSPISGHRSVSWYQQTPGQGLQFLFEYFSETQRNKGNFPGRFSGRQFSNSRSEMNVSTLELGDSALYLCASSLGTSLEQFFGPGTRLTVL.

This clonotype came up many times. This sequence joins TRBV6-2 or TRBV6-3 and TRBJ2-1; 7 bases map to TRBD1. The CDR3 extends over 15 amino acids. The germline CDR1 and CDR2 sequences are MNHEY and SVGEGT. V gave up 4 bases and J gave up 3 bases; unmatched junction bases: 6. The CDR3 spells CASSSGGVSYNEQFF. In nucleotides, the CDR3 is TGTGCCAGCAGTTCAGGGGGAGTGAGCTACAATGAGCAGTTCTTC.

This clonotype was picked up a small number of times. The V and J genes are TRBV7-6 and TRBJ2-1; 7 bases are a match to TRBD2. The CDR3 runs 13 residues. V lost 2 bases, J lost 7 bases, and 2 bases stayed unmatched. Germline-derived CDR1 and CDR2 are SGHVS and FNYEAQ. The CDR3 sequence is CASSLRLANEQFF. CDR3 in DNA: TGTGCCAGCAGCTTAAGACTAGCAAATGAGCAGTTCTTC.

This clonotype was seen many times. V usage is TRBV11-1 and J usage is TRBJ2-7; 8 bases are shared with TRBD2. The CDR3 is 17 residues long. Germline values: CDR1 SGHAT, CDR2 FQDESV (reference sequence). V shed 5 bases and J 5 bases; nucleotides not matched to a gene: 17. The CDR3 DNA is TGTGCCAGCAGCCCCGGGCCGGGACTAGGACGTTCCCACGAGCAGTACTTC. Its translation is CASSPGPGLGRSHEQYF.

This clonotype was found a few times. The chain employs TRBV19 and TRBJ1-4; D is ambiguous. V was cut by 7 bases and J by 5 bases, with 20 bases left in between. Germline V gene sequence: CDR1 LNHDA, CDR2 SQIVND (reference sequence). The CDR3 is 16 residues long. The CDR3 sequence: CASKTRHLQLNEKLFF. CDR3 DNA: TGTGCCAGTAAGACCAGGCATCTACAACTAAATGAAAAACTGTTTTTT.

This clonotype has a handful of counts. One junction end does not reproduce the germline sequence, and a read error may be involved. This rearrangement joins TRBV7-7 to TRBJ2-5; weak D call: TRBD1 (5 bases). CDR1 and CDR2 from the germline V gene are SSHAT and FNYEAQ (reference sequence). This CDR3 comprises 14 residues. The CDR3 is CASSLIDSQETQYF. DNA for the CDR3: TGTGCTAGCAGCTTGATAGACAGCCAAGAGACCCAGTACTTC. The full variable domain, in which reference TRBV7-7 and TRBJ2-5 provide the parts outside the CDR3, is GAGVSQSPRYKVTKRGQDVTLRCDPISSHATLYWYQQALGQGPEFLTYFNYEAQPDKSGLPSDRFSAERPEGSISTLTIQRTEQRDSAMYRCASSLIDSQETQYFGPGTRLLVL.

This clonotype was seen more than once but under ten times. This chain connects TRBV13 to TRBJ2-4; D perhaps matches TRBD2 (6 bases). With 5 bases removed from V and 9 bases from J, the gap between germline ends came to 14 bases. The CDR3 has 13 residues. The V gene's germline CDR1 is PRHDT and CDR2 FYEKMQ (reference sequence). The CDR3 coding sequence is TGTGCCAGCAGCGCCGGGACTCGACGCATTCAGTACTTC. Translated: CASSAGTRRIQYF.

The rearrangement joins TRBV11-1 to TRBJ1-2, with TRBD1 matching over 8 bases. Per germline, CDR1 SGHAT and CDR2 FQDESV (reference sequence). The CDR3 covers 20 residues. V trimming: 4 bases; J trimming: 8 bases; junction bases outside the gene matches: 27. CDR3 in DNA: TGTGCCAGCAGCTCCACTATGGTCGGACAGGGAACGTCTTCCCTCGGGGGCTACACCTTC. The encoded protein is CASSSTMVGQGTSSLGGYTF.

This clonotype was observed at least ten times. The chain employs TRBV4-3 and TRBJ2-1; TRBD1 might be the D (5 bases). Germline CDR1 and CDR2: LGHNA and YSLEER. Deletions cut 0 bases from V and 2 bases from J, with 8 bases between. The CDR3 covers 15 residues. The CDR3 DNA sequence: TGCGCCAGCAGCCAAGAAGGACACCCCTACAATGAGCAGTTCTTC. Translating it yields CASSQEGHPYNEQFF.

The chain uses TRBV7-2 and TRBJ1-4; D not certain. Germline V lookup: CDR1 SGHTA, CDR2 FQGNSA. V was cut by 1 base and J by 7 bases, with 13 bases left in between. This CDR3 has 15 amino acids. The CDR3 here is CASSLGARPFEKLFF. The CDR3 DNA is TGTGCCAGCAGCTTAGGGGCCAGACCGTTTGAAAAACTGTTTTTT.

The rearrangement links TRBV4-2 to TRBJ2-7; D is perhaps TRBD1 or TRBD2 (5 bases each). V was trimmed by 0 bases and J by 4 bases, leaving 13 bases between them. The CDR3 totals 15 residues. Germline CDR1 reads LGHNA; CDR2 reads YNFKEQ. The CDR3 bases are TGTGCCAGCAGCCAAGAAGCGGCCAGGGTATACGAGCAGTACTTC. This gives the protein CASSQEAARVYEQYF.

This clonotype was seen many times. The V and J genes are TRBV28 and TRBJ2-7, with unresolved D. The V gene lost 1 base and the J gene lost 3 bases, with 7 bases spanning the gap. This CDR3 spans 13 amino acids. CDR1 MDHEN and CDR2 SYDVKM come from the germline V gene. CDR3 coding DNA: TGTGCCAGCAGTTTATTTGGCAACTACGAGCAGTACTTC. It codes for CASSLFGNYEQYF.

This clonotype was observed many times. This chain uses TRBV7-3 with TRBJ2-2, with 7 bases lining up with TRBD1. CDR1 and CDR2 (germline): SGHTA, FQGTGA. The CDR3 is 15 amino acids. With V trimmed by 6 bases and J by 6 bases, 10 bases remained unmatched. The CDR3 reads CASSTTGTAPGELFF. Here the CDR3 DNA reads TGTGCCAGCAGTACGACCGGGACAGCCCCCGGGGAGCTGTTTTTT.

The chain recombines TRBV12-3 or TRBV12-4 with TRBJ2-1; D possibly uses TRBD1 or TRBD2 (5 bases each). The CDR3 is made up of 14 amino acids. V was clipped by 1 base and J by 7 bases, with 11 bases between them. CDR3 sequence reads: CASSLGGMRNEQFF. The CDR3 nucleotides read TGTGCCAGCAGTTTAGGGGGGATGAGGAATGAGCAGTTCTTC.

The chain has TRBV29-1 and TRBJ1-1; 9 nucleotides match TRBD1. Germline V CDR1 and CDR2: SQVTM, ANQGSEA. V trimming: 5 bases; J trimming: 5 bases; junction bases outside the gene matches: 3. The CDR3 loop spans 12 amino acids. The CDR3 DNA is TGCAGCGTTTTCGGGACAGGGACTGAAGCTTTCTTT. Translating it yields CSVFGTGTEAFF.

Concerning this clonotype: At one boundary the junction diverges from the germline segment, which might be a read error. The CDR3 sequence: CCAREGTSGRIGDIQYF. CDR3 bases: TGCTGTGCTAGAGAGGGTACTAGCGGGAGGATAGGAGACATTCAGTACTTC. The rearrangement joins TRBV20-1 to TRBJ2-4, with 12 bases identical to TRBD2. The CDR3 has 17 residues. Germline assignment: CDR1 DFQATT and CDR2 SNEGSKA (reference sequence).

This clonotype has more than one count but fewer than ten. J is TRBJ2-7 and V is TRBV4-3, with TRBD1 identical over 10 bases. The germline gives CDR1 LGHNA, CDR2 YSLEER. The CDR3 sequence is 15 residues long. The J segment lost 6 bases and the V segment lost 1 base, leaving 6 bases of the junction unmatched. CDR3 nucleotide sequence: TGCGCCAGCAGCCAAGGAACGGGACAGGGGCTCGAGCAGTACTTC. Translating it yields CASSQGTGQGLEQYF.

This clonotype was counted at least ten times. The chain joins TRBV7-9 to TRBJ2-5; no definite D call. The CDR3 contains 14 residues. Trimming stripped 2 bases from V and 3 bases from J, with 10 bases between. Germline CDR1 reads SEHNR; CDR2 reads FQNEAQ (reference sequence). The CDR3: CASSLSDREETQYF. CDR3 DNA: TGTGCCAGCAGCTTATCGGATAGGGAAGAGACCCAGTACTTC.

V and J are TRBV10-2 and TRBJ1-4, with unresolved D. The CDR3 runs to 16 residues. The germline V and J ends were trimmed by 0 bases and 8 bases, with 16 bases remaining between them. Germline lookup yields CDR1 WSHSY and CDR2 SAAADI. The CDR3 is CASSESIKGRREKLFF. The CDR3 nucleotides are TGCGCCAGCAGTGAGTCGATAAAGGGCAGGCGGGAAAAACTGTTTTTT.

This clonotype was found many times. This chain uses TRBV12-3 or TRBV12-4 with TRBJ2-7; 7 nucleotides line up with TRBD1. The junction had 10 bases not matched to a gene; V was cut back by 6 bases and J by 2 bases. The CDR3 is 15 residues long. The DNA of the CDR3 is TGTGCCAGCAGCCGCCCTCGACAGGGAGCCTACGAGCAGTACTTC. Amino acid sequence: CASSRPRQGAYEQYF.

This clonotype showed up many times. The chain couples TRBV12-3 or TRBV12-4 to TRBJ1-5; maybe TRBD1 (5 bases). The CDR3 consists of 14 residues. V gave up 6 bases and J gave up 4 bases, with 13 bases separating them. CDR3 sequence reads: CASSAGWGNQPQHF. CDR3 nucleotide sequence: TGTGCCAGCAGCGCAGGGTGGGGTAATCAGCCCCAGCATTTT.

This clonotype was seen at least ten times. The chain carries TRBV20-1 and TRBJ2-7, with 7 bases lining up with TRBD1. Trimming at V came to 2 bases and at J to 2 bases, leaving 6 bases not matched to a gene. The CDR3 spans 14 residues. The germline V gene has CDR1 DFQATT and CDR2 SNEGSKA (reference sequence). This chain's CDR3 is CSARRTGPPYEQYF. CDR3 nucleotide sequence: TGCAGTGCTAGAAGGACAGGTCCGCCCTACGAGCAGTACTTC.

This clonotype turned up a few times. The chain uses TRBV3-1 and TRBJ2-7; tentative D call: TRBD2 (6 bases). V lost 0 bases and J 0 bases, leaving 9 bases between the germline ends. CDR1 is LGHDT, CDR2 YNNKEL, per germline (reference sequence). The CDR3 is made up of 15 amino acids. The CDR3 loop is CASSQELGSSYEQYF. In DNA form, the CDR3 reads TGTGCCAGCAGCCAAGAGCTCGGGAGCTCCTACGAGCAGTACTTC.